The entry below gives a single TCR beta chain sequence along with its context. Its specificity is not known. This CDR3 region has 14 residues. Trimming took 5 bases from V and 7 from J, leaving 17 bases between them. The germline V gene has CDR1 SGHAT and CDR2 FQNNGV. Employing constant-segment primers, 5'RACE generated TCR alpha and TCR beta cDNA libraries bearing sample barcodes and UMIs. TCRdb re-analysed the 5' RACE reads in MiXCR, keeping a single row per CDR3 protein. The sample yields approximately 190,000 distinct CDR3 sequences, about 16% seen once. This entry belongs to a study of T-cell memory formation after mild COVID-19. Study observations and caveats: CD4+ contracting clones were mainly CM and EM; CD8+ ones, EMRA.

The chain uses TRBV11-2 and TRBJ1-2, with D hard to call. The specimen sequenced was PBMCs or a T cell subset sorted from them (not recorded which). The sequence came from an adult woman who had mild COVID-19 (a few samples of this study predate the infection). Cell type and time point are not known. The CDR3 sequence: CASSPPRRVRGYTF. The CDR3 DNA is TGTGCCAGCAGCCCACCTCGGAGGGTTCGTGGCTACACCTTC.